The T cell receptor beta chain under discussion was sequenced for a study of blood T cell repertoires in COVID-19. Study overall: T cells, B-cell-depleted T cells, or PBMCs provided the cDNA or gDNA that served as material.

Per the original methods: Estimated nucleated cell counts came from reference gene primer amplification. Produced via immunoSEQ multiplex PCR; TCRdb's table is partial and in-frame only. That table gives V, J and clone size, and the DNA gave D and trimming. The sample carries 77,000 or so clones, 65% to 90% recorded once. Deletions cut 5 bases from V and 0 bases from J, with 13 bases between. This CDR3 is 15 amino acids long. The germline CDR1 and CDR2 sequences are MDHEN and SYDVKM. Enrollment of patients from Seattle took place during active infection, with longitudinal follow-up. The chain carries TRBV28 and TRBJ1-2; D not certain. Sequencing input: peripheral blood. This TCR came from a man aged 30 to 45 with COVID-19, enrolled during active disease. The CDR3 bases are TGTGCCAGCAGTCCGGCCGGGTTTGCTAACTATGGCTACACCTTC. Protein sequence: CASSPAGFANYGYTF.